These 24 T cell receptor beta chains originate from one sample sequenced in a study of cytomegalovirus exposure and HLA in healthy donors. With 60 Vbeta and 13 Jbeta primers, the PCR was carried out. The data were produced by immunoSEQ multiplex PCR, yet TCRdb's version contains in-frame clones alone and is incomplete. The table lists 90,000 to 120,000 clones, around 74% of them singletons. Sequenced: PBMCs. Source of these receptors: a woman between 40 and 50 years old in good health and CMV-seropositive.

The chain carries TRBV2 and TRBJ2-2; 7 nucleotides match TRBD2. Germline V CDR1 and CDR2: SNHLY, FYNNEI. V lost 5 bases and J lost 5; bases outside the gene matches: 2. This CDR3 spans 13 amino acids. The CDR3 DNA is TGTGCCAGCAGTATACTAGCGACCGGGGAGCTGTTTTTT. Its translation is CASSILATGELFF.

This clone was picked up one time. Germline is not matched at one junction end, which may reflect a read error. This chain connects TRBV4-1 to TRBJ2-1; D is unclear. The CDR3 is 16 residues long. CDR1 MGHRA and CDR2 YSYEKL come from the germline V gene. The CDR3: CASSQALNLAYNEQFF. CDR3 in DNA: TGCGCCAGCAGTCAAGCGCTGAATTTGGCATACAATGAGCAGTTCTTC.

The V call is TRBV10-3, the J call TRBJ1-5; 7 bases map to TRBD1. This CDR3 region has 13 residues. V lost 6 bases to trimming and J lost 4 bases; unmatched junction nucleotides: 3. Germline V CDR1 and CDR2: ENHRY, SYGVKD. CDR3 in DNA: TGTGCCATCAGGCCAGGGGGAAATCAGCCCCAGCATTTT. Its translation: CAIRPGGNQPQHF.

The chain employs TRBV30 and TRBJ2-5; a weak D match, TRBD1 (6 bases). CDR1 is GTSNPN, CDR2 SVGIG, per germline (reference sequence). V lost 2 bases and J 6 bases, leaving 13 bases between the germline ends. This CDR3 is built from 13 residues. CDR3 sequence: CAWSQDSRQTQYF. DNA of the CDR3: TGTGCCTGGAGTCAGGACAGTCGACAGACCCAGTACTTC.

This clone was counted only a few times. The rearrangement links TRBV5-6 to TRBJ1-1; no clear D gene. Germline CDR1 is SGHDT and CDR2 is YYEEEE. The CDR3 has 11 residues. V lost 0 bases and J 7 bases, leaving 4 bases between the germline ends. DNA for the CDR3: TGTGCCAGCAGCTTGGGCGATGAAGCTTTCTTT. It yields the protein CASSLGDEAFF.

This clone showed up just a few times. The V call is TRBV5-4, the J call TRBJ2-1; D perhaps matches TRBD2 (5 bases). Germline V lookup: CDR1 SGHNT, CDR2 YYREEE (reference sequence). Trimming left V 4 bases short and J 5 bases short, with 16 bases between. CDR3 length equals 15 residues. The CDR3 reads CASSLDIGSDNEQFF. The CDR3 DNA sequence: TGTGCCAGCAGCCTCGACATAGGGAGCGACAATGAGCAGTTCTTC.

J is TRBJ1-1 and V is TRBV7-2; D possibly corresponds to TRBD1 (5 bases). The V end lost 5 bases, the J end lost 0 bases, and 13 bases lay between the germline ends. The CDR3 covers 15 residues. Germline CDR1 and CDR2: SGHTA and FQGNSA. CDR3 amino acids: CASSAQGTVNTEAFF. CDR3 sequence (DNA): TGTGCCAGCAGCGCCCAGGGCACGGTGAACACTGAAGCTTTCTTT. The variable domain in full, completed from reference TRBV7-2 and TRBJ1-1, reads GAGVSQSPSNKVTEKGKDVELRCDPISGHTALYWYRQSLGQGLEFLIYFQGNSAPDKSGLPSDRFSAERTGGSVSTLTIQRTQQEDSAVYLCASSAQGTVNTEAFFGQGTRLTVV.

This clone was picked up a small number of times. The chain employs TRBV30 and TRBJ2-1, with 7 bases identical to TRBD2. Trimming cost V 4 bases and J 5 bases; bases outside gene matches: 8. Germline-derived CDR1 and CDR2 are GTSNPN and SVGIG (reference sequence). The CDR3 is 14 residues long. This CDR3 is CAWTLYSGDNEQFF. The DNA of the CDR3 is TGTGCCTGGACGTTGTACAGCGGGGACAATGAGCAGTTCTTC.

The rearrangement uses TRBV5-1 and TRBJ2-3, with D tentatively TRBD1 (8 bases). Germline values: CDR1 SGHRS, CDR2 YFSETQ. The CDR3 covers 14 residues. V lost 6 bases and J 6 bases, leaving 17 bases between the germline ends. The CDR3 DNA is TGCGCCAGCACCCCTGGACAGGGAGGGGATACGCAGTATTTT. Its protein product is CASTPGQGGDTQYF.

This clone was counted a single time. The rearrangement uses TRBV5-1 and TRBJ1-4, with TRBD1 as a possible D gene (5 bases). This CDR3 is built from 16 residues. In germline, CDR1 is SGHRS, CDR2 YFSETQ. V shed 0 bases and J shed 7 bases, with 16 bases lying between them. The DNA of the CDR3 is TGCGCCAGCAGCTTGGCCTTGGCAGGGAAGGCTGAAAAACTGTTTTTT. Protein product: CASSLALAGKAEKLFF.

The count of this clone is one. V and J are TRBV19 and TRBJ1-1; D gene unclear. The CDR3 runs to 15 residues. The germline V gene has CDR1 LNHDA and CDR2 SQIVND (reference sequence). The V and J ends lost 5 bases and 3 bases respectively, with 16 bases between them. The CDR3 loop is CASSGRGRGYTEAFF. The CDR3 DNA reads TGTGCCAGTAGTGGACGTGGAAGAGGGTACACTGAAGCTTTCTTT. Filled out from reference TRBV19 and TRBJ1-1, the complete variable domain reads DGGITQSPKYLFRKEGQNVTLSCEQNLNHDAMYWYRQDPGQGLRLIYYSQIVNDFQKGDIAEGYSVSREKKESFPLTVTSAQKNPTAFYLCASSGRGRGYTEAFFGQGTRLTVV.

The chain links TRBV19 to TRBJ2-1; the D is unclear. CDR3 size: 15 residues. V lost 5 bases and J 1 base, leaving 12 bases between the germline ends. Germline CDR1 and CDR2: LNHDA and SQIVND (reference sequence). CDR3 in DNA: TGTGCCAGTAGTGTCGCCCTAGTGTCCTACAATGAGCAGTTCTTC. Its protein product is CASSVALVSYNEQFF.

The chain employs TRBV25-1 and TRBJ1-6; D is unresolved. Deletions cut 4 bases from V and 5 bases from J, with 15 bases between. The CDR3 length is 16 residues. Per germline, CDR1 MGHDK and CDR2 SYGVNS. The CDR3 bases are TGTGCCAGCAGTGTCCTCCTAGACGGAAATAATTCACCCCTCCACTTT. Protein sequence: CASSVLLDGNNSPLHF.

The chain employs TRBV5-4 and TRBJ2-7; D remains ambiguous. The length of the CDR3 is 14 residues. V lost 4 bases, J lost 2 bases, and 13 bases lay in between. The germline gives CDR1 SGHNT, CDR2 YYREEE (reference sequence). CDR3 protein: CASSPDPKTYEQYF. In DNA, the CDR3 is TGTGCCAGCAGCCCAGATCCCAAGACCTACGAGCAGTACTTC.

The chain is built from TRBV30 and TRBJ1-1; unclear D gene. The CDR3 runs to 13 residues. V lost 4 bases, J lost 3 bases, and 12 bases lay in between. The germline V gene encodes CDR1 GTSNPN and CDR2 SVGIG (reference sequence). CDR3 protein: CAWTELRDTEAFF. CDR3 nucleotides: TGTGCCTGGACTGAGTTGCGGGACACTGAAGCTTTCTTT. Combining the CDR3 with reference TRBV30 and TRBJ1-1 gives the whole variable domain SQTIHQWPATLVQPVGSPLSLECTVEGTSNPNLYWYRQAAGRGLQLLFYSVGIGQISSEVPQNLSASRPQDRQFILSSKKLLLSDSGFYLCAWTELRDTEAFFGQGTRLTVV.

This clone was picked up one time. CDR3 sequence reads: CASSPGQLARNEQFF. In DNA, the CDR3 is TGTGCCAGCAGCCCGGGACAGCTAGCGCGAAATGAGCAGTTCTTC. This chain connects TRBV11-1 to TRBJ2-1; tentatively, D is TRBD1 (7 bases). CDR1 and CDR2 (germline): SGHAT, FQDESV (reference sequence). Trimming removed 5 bases at V and 7 bases at J, with 18 bases between. The CDR3 runs 15 residues.

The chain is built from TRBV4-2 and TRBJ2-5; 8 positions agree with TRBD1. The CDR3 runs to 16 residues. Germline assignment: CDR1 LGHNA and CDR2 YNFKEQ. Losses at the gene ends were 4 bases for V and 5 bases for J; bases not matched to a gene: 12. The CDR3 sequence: CASSRGQGGVAETQYF. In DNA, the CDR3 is TGTGCCAGCAGCCGTGGACAGGGTGGGGTTGCCGAGACCCAGTACTTC.

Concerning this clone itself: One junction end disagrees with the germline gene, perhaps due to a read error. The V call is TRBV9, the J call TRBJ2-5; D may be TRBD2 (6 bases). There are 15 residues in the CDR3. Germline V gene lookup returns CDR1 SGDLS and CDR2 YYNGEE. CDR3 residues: CASSVGTLNQETQYF. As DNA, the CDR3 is TGTGCCAGTTCCGTTGGGACTCTAAACCAGGAGACCCAGTACTTC.

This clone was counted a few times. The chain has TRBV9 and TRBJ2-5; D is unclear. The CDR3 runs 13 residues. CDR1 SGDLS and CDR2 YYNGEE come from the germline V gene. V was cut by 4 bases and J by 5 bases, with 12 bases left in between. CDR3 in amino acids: CASSPTALETQYF. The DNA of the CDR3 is TGTGCCAGCAGCCCCACAGCTTTGGAGACCCAGTACTTC.

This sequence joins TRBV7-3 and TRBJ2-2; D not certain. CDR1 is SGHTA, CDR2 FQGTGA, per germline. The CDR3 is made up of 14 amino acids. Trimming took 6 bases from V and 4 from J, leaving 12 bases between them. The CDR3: CASRPKRGTGELFF. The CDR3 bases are TGTGCCAGCAGACCAAAACGAGGCACCGGGGAGCTGTTTTTT. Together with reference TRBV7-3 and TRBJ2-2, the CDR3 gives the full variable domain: GAGVSQTPSNKVTEKGKYVELRCDPISGHTALYWYRQSLGQGPEFLIYFQGTGAADDSGLPNDRFFAVRPEGSVSTLKIQRTERGDSAVYLCASRPKRGTGELFFGEGSRLTVL.

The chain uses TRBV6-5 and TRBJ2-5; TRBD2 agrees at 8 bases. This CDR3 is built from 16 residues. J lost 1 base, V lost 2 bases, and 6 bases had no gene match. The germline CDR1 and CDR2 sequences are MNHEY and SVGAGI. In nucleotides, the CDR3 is TGTGCCAGCAGTTACCCCGGGAGGGGGTCCCAAGAGACCCAGTACTTC. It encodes CASSYPGRGSQETQYF.

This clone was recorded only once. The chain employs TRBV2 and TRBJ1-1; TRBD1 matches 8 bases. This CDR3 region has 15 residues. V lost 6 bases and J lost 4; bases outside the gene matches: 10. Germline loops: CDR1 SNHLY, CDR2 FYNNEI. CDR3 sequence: CASSVLDRGGTEAFF. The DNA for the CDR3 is TGTGCCAGCAGCGTCCTCGACAGGGGAGGCACTGAAGCTTTCTTT.

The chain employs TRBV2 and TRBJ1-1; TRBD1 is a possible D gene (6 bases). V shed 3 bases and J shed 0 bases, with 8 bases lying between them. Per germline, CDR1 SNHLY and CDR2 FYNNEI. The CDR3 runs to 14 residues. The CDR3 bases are TGTGCCAGCAGTGATGACAGGCTGAACACTGAAGCTTTCTTT. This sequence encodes CASSDDRLNTEAFF.

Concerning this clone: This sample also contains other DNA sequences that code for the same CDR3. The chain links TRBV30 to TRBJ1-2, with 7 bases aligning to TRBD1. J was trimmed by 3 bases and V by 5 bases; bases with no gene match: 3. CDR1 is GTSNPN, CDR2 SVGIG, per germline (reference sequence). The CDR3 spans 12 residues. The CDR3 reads CAWSTGDYGYTF. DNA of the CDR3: TGTGCCTGGTCCACAGGGGACTATGGCTACACCTTC.